This T cell receptor (beta chain) was identified in a study of cytomegalovirus exposure and HLA in healthy donors. CDR1 and CDR2 from the germline V gene are SNHLY and FYNNEI. The trim removed 6 bases at V and 7 bases at J, leaving 6 bases unmatched. The CDR3 contains 13 residues. The PCR employed 60 Vbeta primers together with 13 Jbeta primers. Here immunoSEQ multiplex PCR was the method, and the copy in TCRdb shows in-frame clones only, minus some. The sample lists 75,000 to 100,000 clones; about two thirds were seen once. The TCR originated in a man in his sixties in good health and CMV-seronegative. Sequenced material: PBMCs. The chain carries TRBV2 and TRBJ2-5, with 9 bases matching TRBD1. The CDR3 region is CASRGTGTGTQYF. For the CDR3, the DNA is TGTGCCAGCAGGGGGACAGGGACGGGGACCCAGTACTTC.